Given below is one T cell receptor (beta chain) in context. Its antigen is unidentified. The assay was immunoSEQ multiplex PCR, and TCRdb's table has in-frame clones only and misses some. The sample records fewer than 850,000 clones, 90% being singletons. The CDR3 totals 15 residues. V lost 4 bases and J 3 bases, leaving 16 bases between the germline ends. Germline CDR1 and CDR2: MGHRA and YSYEKL. This sample is drawn from a study of shared clonotypes between healthy human individuals. Study-wide findings and caveats: Memory subsets generally showed lower estimated richness than naive subsets. Some clonotypes were shared by all four sorted-subset donors, while others were not shared. The non-shared ones had lower generation probabilities than the shared ones.

Sample: memory CD8+ T cells from PBMCs. Subset given: CD45RO+ cells pooled with CCR7-negative TemRA cells. The receptor was derived from a young man in good health. Some clones in this sample may be carry-over from other donors' samples. The gene calls are TRBV4-1 and TRBJ2-7; D may be TRBD1 (6 bases). CDR3 sequence reads: CASSLGRDTSYEQYF. DNA of the CDR3: TGCGCCAGCAGCCTCGGACGGGACACCAGCTACGAGCAGTACTTC.